The 32 T cell receptor beta chains below come from one sample, sequenced in a study of OX40 agonist ivuxolimab in advanced cancers. Libraries were prepared by immunoSEQ multiplex PCR; TCRdb keeps only in-frame clonotypes and omits some of them. The sample has around 60,000 clones, around 88% seen once. Here the sequenced sample was CD4+ or CD8+ T cells sorted from blood, taken in a trial of the OX40 agonist ivuxolimab. The receptor source for this set is an adult with an advanced solid tumor such as melanoma, head and neck, liver or kidney cancer.

This chain connects TRBV2 to TRBJ2-1; 12 nucleotides match TRBD2. V lost 4 bases to trimming and J lost 9 bases; unmatched junction nucleotides: 16. The germline V gene has CDR1 SNHLY and CDR2 FYNNEI. There are 18 residues in the CDR3. Written as DNA, the CDR3 is TGTGCCAGCAGTGTGTTTGCGGTGGCTAGCGGGAGGGAGGCTGAGCAGTTCTTC. It translates to CASSVFAVASGREAEQFF.

The sample holds one count of this clone. This chain joins TRBV5-1 and TRBJ2-1; D is unresolved. Germline V gene data show CDR1 as SGHRS and CDR2 as YFSETQ. The CDR3 spans 15 residues. V lost 4 bases and J 0 bases, leaving 11 bases between the germline ends. For the CDR3, the DNA is TGCGCCAGCAGCCCTCTTGGGTTCTCCTACAATGAGCAGTTCTTC. As protein: CASSPLGFSYNEQFF.

The chain links TRBV7-9 to TRBJ1-1; D gene unclear. This CDR3 contains 14 residues. V lost 2 bases and J lost 5, with 12 bases in between. In germline, CDR1 is SEHNR, CDR2 FQNEAQ (reference sequence). The CDR3 DNA follows: TGTGCCAGCAGCTTATCCCTTCAAGGGACTGAAGCTTTCTTT. Its protein product is CASSLSLQGTEAFF.

This sequence joins TRBV13 and TRBJ2-1, with TRBD2 matching over 13 bases. The V gene's germline CDR1 is PRHDT and CDR2 FYEKMQ (reference sequence). V lost 0 bases to trimming and J lost 7 bases; unmatched junction nucleotides: 3. This CDR3 has 16 residues. CDR3 residues: CASSLGGLAGVNEQFF. The DNA for the CDR3 is TGTGCCAGCAGCTTAGGTGGACTAGCGGGAGTAAATGAGCAGTTCTTC.

J is TRBJ2-2 and V is TRBV18, with D possibly matching TRBD1 (6 bases). V dropped 2 bases and J dropped 4 bases, with 11 bases sitting between them. This CDR3 comprises 15 residues. Per the germline V gene, CDR1 is KGHSH and CDR2 is LQKENI. The CDR3 is CASSPNRAGTGELFF. The CDR3 nucleotides are TGTGCCAGCTCACCAAACAGGGCAGGCACCGGGGAGCTGTTTTTT.

Only a few counts were recorded for this clone. The V call is TRBV10-1, the J call TRBJ2-2; D call uncertain. The CDR3 length is 14 residues. The V end was cut by 0 bases, the J end by 6 bases, with 8 bases between. Germline V gene sequence: CDR1 WNHNN, CDR2 SYGVQD (reference sequence). The CDR3: CASSESNRAGELFF. The CDR3, as DNA: TGCGCCAGCAGTGAGTCGAATCGAGCCGGGGAGCTGTTTTTT.

This clone was observed a single time. The chain links TRBV5-4 to TRBJ2-2; 12 bases line up with TRBD1. The junction had 9 bases not matched to a gene; V was cut back by 8 bases and J by 4 bases. There are 16 residues in the CDR3. Germline assignment: CDR1 SGHNT and CDR2 YYREEE (reference sequence). CDR3 in amino acids: CASWPGQGASTGELFF. CDR3 nucleotide sequence: TGTGCCAGTTGGCCGGGACAGGGGGCCAGCACCGGGGAGCTGTTTTTT.

The V and J genes are TRBV28 and TRBJ1-6; weak D call: TRBD1 (5 bases). The length of the CDR3 is 14 residues. V was cut by 2 bases and J by 10 bases, with 12 bases left in between. Germline-derived CDR1 and CDR2 are MDHEN and SYDVKM. The CDR3: CASSLGAGQSPLHF. The CDR3 nucleotides read TGTGCCAGCAGTTTAGGGGCAGGGCAATCACCCCTCCACTTT.

This chain uses TRBV19 with TRBJ1-5; 8 nucleotides agree with TRBD1. The CDR3 length is 15 residues. With 6 bases clipped from V and 2 bases from J, the junction kept 6 bases outside the gene matches. In germline, CDR1 is LNHDA, CDR2 SQIVND (reference sequence). DNA of the CDR3: TGTGCCAGTAGGGACAGGGTGTTTGGCAATCAGCCCCAGCATTTT. Protein product: CASRDRVFGNQPQHF.

This clone was recorded only once. The V gene is TRBV25-1, the J gene TRBJ2-5; unclear D gene. Trimming cost V 3 bases and J 4 bases, with 6 bases left between them. Germline loops: CDR1 MGHDK, CDR2 SYGVNS. This CDR3 comprises 12 residues. CDR3 sequence reads: CASSDWRETQYF. CDR3 nucleotide sequence: TGTGCCAGCAGTGACTGGCGAGAGACCCAGTACTTC. Drawing the rest from reference TRBV25-1 and TRBJ2-5, the complete variable domain is EADIYQTPRYLVIGTGKKITLECSQTMGHDKMYWYQQDPGMELHLIHYSYGVNSTEKGDLSSESTVSRIRTEHFPLTLESARPSHTSQYLCASSDWRETQYFGPGTRLLVL.

The chain is built from TRBV19 and TRBJ1-2; possibly TRBD1 for D (5 bases). CDR3 length: 15 amino acids. Per germline, CDR1 LNHDA and CDR2 SQIVND (reference sequence). V gave up 1 base and J gave up 0 bases, with 9 bases separating them. The DNA of the CDR3 is TGTGCCAGTAGTATAGGGGGCGCCTCTAACTATGGCTACACCTTC. It encodes CASSIGGASNYGYTF.

J is TRBJ2-3 and V is TRBV5-1, with 7 bases identical to TRBD1. The CDR3 totals 16 residues. CDR1 is SGHRS, CDR2 YFSETQ, per germline. Trimming removed 6 bases from V and 3 bases from J; junction bases left unmatched: 13. The CDR3 bases are TGCGCCAGCAACTCCCTTCCGGGACAGCCAACAGATACGCAGTATTTT. Translating it yields CASNSLPGQPTDTQYF.

This chain connects TRBV9 to TRBJ1-3; D gene ambiguous. V was clipped by 0 bases and J by 0 bases, with 4 bases between them. Germline V lookup: CDR1 SGDLS, CDR2 YYNGEE. The CDR3 consists of 14 residues. The CDR3 sequence: CASSVAPSGNTIYF. The CDR3 DNA reads as TGTGCCAGCAGCGTAGCCCCCTCTGGAAACACCATATATTTT. The full variable domain, rest sourced from reference TRBV9 and TRBJ1-3, is DSGVTQTPKHLITATGQRVTLRCSPRSGDLSVYWYQQSLDQGLQFLIQYYNGEERAKGNILERFSAQQFPDLHSELNLSSLELGDSALYFCASSVAPSGNTIYFGEGSWLTVV.

This clone was counted a single time. The rearrangement joins TRBV7-8 to TRBJ2-7; D ambiguous. The CDR3 has 14 amino acids. Germline V gene data show CDR1 as SGHVS and CDR2 as FQNEAQ. The V and J ends lost 2 bases and 4 bases respectively, with 12 bases between them. In DNA form, the CDR3 reads TGTGCCAGCAGCTTACAGGAAGCTGGTTACGAGCAGTACTTC. This gives the protein CASSLQEAGYEQYF. Combining the CDR3 with reference TRBV7-8 and TRBJ2-7 gives the whole variable domain GAGVSQSPRYKVAKRGQDVALRCDPISGHVSLFWYQQALGQGPEFLTYFQNEAQLDKSGLPSDRFFAERPEGSVSTLKIQRTQQEDSAVYLCASSLQEAGYEQYFGPGTRLTVT.

The rearrangement joins TRBV15 to TRBJ2-5; 9 positions agree with TRBD1. V lost 5 bases and J lost 5; bases outside the gene matches: 9. The V gene's germline CDR1 is LNHNV and CDR2 YYDKDF (reference sequence). This CDR3 contains 15 residues. The CDR3 region has the DNA TGTGCCACCAGCGGAGGACAGGGGAGGCAGGAGACCCAGTACTTC. It codes for CATSGGQGRQETQYF.

This clone was picked up one time. This chain links TRBV28 with TRBJ2-6, with 9 bases fitting TRBD2. Per germline, CDR1 MDHEN and CDR2 SYDVKM. V gave up 3 bases and J gave up 0 bases; unmatched junction bases: 6. CDR3 size: 18 residues. CDR3 DNA sequence: TGTGCCAGCAGTTTCCCTAGCGGGGTTAGCTCTGGGGCCAACGTCCTGACTTTC. It encodes CASSFPSGVSSGANVLTF.

The chain recombines TRBV15 with TRBJ2-7; weak D call: TRBD2 (6 bases). Trimming cost V 5 bases and J 0 bases, with 11 bases left between them. The CDR3 contains 14 residues. Germline assignment: CDR1 LNHNV and CDR2 YYDKDF (reference sequence). CDR3 residues: CATSPGLLSYEQYF. CDR3 coding DNA: TGTGCCACCAGCCCGGGACTTCTCTCCTACGAGCAGTACTTC.

This clone showed up just a few times. V and J are TRBV15 and TRBJ1-2; no definite D call. V was cut by 1 base and J by 12 bases, with 12 bases left in between. The CDR3 loop spans 12 amino acids. Germline values: CDR1 LNHNV, CDR2 YYDKDF (reference sequence). CDR3 DNA: TGTGCCACCAGCAGAGGGACCGTAGGGCACACCTTC. Protein product: CATSRGTVGHTF. Filled out from reference TRBV15 and TRBJ1-2, the complete variable domain reads DAMVIQNPRYQVTQFGKPVTLSCSQTLNHNVMYWYQQKSSQAPKLLFHYYDKDFNNEADTPDNFQSRRPNTSFCFLDIRSPGLGDTAMYLCATSRGTVGHTFGSGTRLTVV.

This chain connects TRBV5-6 to TRBJ2-5; D is possibly TRBD2 (6 bases). The CDR3 has 12 amino acids. Trimming took 4 bases from V and 5 from J, leaving 9 bases between them. From germline, CDR1 is SGHDT and CDR2 YYEEEE. The CDR3 DNA reads as TGTGCCAGCAGCCGGGCGGGGGAGACCCAGTACTTC. It is translated as CASSRAGETQYF.

The chain couples TRBV30 to TRBJ2-2; 8 bases line up with TRBD1. The CDR3 spans 14 residues. Germline trimming cut 3 bases from V and 5 bases from J; bases unmatched to any gene: 5. The germline CDR1 and CDR2 sequences are GTSNPN and SVGIG (reference sequence). CDR3 sequence: CAWSQGAGTGELFF. The CDR3 DNA sequence: TGTGCCTGGAGCCAGGGGGCGGGGACCGGGGAGCTGTTTTTT.

A single count supports this clone. The chain recombines TRBV18 with TRBJ2-7; D perhaps matches TRBD2 (6 bases). The CDR3 has 13 amino acids. Germline-derived CDR1 and CDR2 are KGHSH and LQKENI. V was cut by 6 bases and J by 7 bases, with 16 bases left in between. CDR3 coding DNA: TGTGCCAGCTCCCCGGGACTGCGGGAAGAGCAGTACTTC. It translates to CASSPGLREEQYF.

The genes are TRBV9 and TRBJ2-2, with 9 bases lining up with TRBD1. The V and J ends lost 0 bases and 7 bases, in that order; junction bases with no gene match: 7. Looked up from germline, CDR1 is SGDLS and CDR2 is YYNGEE. The CDR3 totals 16 residues. CDR3: CASSVGGQGINGELFF. The CDR3 region has the DNA TGTGCCAGCAGCGTAGGGGGACAGGGTATTAACGGGGAGCTGTTTTTT.

V and J are TRBV25-1 and TRBJ2-3; 8 nucleotides align to TRBD2. J was trimmed by 3 bases and V by 5 bases; bases with no gene match: 10. The CDR3 sequence is 16 residues long. Per the germline V gene, CDR1 is MGHDK and CDR2 is SYGVNS. The CDR3, as DNA: TGTGCCAGCAGTAGTACGGGAGCGGGAGTAACAGATACGCAGTATTTT. It codes for CASSSTGAGVTDTQYF.

V gene TRBV2 combines with J gene TRBJ2-1, with D possibly TRBD1 on 6 matching bases. Trimming stripped 6 bases from V and 9 bases from J, with 15 bases between. The CDR3 loop spans 13 amino acids. Per germline, CDR1 SNHLY and CDR2 FYNNEI. Written as DNA, the CDR3 is TGTGCCAGCAGCGATACAGGGTCTAGTGAGCAGTTCTTC. Its translation is CASSDTGSSEQFF.

This clone has only a few counts. The chain uses TRBV7-3 and TRBJ2-3; 7 nucleotides match TRBD2. Germline V CDR1 and CDR2: SGHTA, FQGTGA. The CDR3 runs 13 residues. J lost 10 bases, V lost 5 bases, and 9 bases had no gene match. The DNA of the CDR3 is TGTGCCAGCAGCCCTACGCCTAGCGGTTCGCAGTATTTT. Translation gives CASSPTPSGSQYF.

V is TRBV28 and J is TRBJ1-2; TRBD1 aligns across 7 bases. J gave up 4 bases and V 6 bases, and 5 bases lay outside the gene matches. The length of the CDR3 is 13 residues. CDR1 is MDHEN and CDR2 is SYDVKM in the germline V gene. CDR3 in DNA: TGTGCCAGCAGCACTAGGGGGCTCTATGGCTACACCTTC. Translation: CASSTRGLYGYTF.

The V gene is TRBV7-9, the J gene TRBJ2-3; TRBD1 agrees at 10 bases. Trimming cost V 0 bases and J 9 bases; bases outside gene matches: 9. The CDR3 is 16 residues long. The germline V gene encodes CDR1 SEHNR and CDR2 FQNEAQ (reference sequence). CDR3 bases: TGTGCCAGCAGCTTAGCCTCGGGGACAGGGGCAGGCACGCAGTATTTT. It is translated as CASSLASGTGAGTQYF.

The CDR3 sequence: CASRNSGSSADTQYF. As DNA, the CDR3 is TGTGCCAGCAGGAACAGCGGGAGTTCGGCAGATACGCAGTATTTT. The J gene is TRBJ2-3, the V gene TRBV2; 8 bases line up with TRBD2. Germline V CDR1 and CDR2: SNHLY, FYNNEI. The CDR3 sequence is 15 residues long. J gave up 4 bases and V 6 bases, and 9 bases lay outside the gene matches.

This clone has just one count. The chain joins TRBV7-9 to TRBJ2-5; 9 bases match TRBD2. The length of the CDR3 is 16 residues. Germline CDR1 reads SEHNR; CDR2 reads FQNEAQ (reference sequence). V trimming: 3 bases; J trimming: 3 bases; junction bases outside the gene matches: 8. CDR3 residues: CASSFPVLAGKETQYF. CDR3 sequence (DNA): TGTGCCAGCAGCTTCCCTGTACTAGCGGGTAAAGAGACCCAGTACTTC. The full variable domain, completed using reference TRBV7-9 and TRBJ2-5, is DTGVSQNPRHKITKRGQNVTFRCDPISEHNRLYWYRQTLGQGPEFLTYFQNEAQLEKSRLLSDRFSAERPKGSFSTLEIQRTEQGDSAMYLCASSFPVLAGKETQYFGPGTRLLVL.

Regarding this clone: A read error may account for a junction end that differs from germline. The chain couples TRBV9 to TRBJ2-6, with TRBD1 matching over 8 bases. This CDR3 has 18 amino acids. Per germline, CDR1 SGDLS and CDR2 YYNGEE. The CDR3, as DNA: TGTGCCGGCAGCCCCTCCGGGACAGGCCCCTCTGGGGCCAACGTCCTGACTTTC. It is translated as CAGSPSGTGPSGANVLTF.

The J gene is TRBJ2-7, the V gene TRBV6-1; 10 nucleotides line up with TRBD2. V shed 5 bases, J shed 5 bases, and the junction held 9 bases outside the gene matches. The germline gives CDR1 MNHNS, CDR2 SASEGT. This CDR3 is 15 amino acids long. CDR3 in DNA: TGTGCCAGCAGTTCCCCGCCTAGCGGGAGCGACGAGCAGTACTTC. This gives the protein CASSSPPSGSDEQYF.

The chain employs TRBV19 and TRBJ2-1; 7 nucleotides match TRBD1. The CDR3 has 17 amino acids. V dropped 4 bases and J dropped 5; count of bases not matched to a gene: 14. Germline V gene sequence: CDR1 LNHDA, CDR2 SQIVND (reference sequence). This CDR3 is CASSKLGGGNQNNEQFF. The DNA for the CDR3 is TGTGCCAGTAGTAAGCTAGGGGGCGGAAACCAAAACAATGAGCAGTTCTTC.